This TCR beta chain was retrieved from a study of T cells in women clearing cervical HPV infection. The V and J ends lost 6 bases and 3 bases, in that order; junction bases with no gene match: 14. Germline V gene lookup returns CDR1 MGHRA and CDR2 YSYEKL. CDR3 length equals 17 residues. This table comes from immunoSEQ multiplex PCR, and its TCRdb copy is limited to in-frame clones, with some not included. This sample's table reports over 30,000 clones. Details on this clone: The read stops 3 residues short of the end of the CDR3; the missing end is completed from the germline J gene.

The clonotype originates from a woman between 18 and 70 years old with a cervical HPV16 infection that either progressed to CIN3+ or cleared (not recorded which). The V and J genes are TRBV4-1 and TRBJ1-3; 7 nucleotides align to TRBD1. The sample comprised blood buffy coat. CDR3 residues: CASRGDMTGTHGNTIYF. CDR3 DNA (partial): TGCGCCAGCAGAGGGGATATGACAGGGACTCATGGAAACACC.